The 11 T cell receptor beta chains given below trace back to one sample, sequenced in a study of blood T cell repertoires in COVID-19. The assay was immunoSEQ multiplex PCR, and TCRdb's table has in-frame clones only and misses some. Counted here are about 250,000 clones, 84% occurring once; the ten biggest clones make up less than 2%. The sequenced material came from peripheral blood. Receptor source: a woman aged 40 to 50 who had recovered from COVID-19.

The gene calls are TRBV6-5 and TRBJ1-1; TRBD1 might be the D (6 bases). CDR1 and CDR2 from the germline V gene are MNHEY and SVGAGI. The CDR3 is 14 amino acids. Trimming took off 5 bases at V and 4 bases at J, with 14 bases between the two ends. CDR3 amino acids: CASSRGGGGTEAFF. In DNA form, the CDR3 reads TGTGCCAGCAGTAGGGGGGGCGGGGGCACTGAAGCTTTCTTT.

The chain has TRBV28 and TRBJ2-2; D is perhaps TRBD1 (5 bases). The CDR3 totals 14 residues. The germline V and J ends were trimmed by 6 bases and 5 bases, with 13 bases remaining between them. Looked up from germline, CDR1 is MDHEN and CDR2 is SYDVKM. The CDR3 is CASRSLSGTGELFF. In nucleotides, the CDR3 is TGTGCCAGCAGGAGTTTGTCAGGGACCGGGGAGCTGTTTTTT.

This sequence joins TRBV9 and TRBJ2-7; possibly TRBD1 for D (5 bases). CDR1 is SGDLS and CDR2 is YYNGEE in the germline V gene. Trimming took 0 bases from V and 2 from J, leaving 9 bases between them. CDR3 length: 14 residues. The CDR3 here is CASSVGQYTYEQYF. Written as DNA, the CDR3 is TGTGCCAGCAGCGTAGGACAGTACACCTACGAGCAGTACTTC. The variable domain in full, with the rest retrieved from reference TRBV9 and TRBJ2-7, is DSGVTQTPKHLITATGQRVTLRCSPRSGDLSVYWYQQSLDQGLQFLIQYYNGEERAKGNILERFSAQQFPDLHSELNLSSLELGDSALYFCASSVGQYTYEQYFGPGTRLTVT.

J is TRBJ2-7 and V is TRBV28; the match to TRBD1 covers 7 bases. V lost 3 bases and J lost 4; bases outside the gene matches: 3. This CDR3 contains 13 residues. Germline V lookup: CDR1 MDHEN, CDR2 SYDVKM. CDR3 nucleotides: TGTGCCAGCAGTTTTCGGACAGGTTACGAGCAGTACTTC. It specifies CASSFRTGYEQYF.

This clone was seen a handful of times. Other DNA sequences in the sample encode the same CDR3. The gene calls are TRBV3-1 (or the pseudogene TRBV3-2) and TRBJ1-5; weak D call: TRBD1 (6 bases). V dropped 6 bases and J dropped 4 bases, with 10 bases sitting between them. Germline V lookup: CDR1 LGHDT, CDR2 YNNKEL (reference sequence). The CDR3 loop spans 13 amino acids. CDR3 bases: TGTGCCAGCAGTTTTACAGGGAATCAGCCCCAGCATTTT. Translation: CASSFTGNQPQHF.

The V and J genes are TRBV11-2 and TRBJ2-5; 9 bases are shared with TRBD2. Germline V CDR1 and CDR2: SGHAT, FQNNGV. J was trimmed by 1 base and V by 1 base; bases with no gene match: 13. The CDR3 is 19 residues long. CDR3 protein: CASSLGPSGGTNPQETQYF. The CDR3 nucleotides read TGTGCCAGCAGCTTAGGTCCCAGCGGGGGGACCAATCCCCAAGAGACCCAGTACTTC.

The rearrangement joins TRBV12-3 or TRBV12-4 to TRBJ1-3, with D hard to call. The CDR3 length is 13 residues. Trimming stripped 1 base from V and 2 bases from J, with 3 bases between. CDR3 coding DNA: TGTGCCAGCAGTTTAGAGCCTGGAAACACCATATATTTT. It specifies CASSLEPGNTIYF.

The chain links TRBV28 to TRBJ1-5; TRBD1 might be the D (6 bases). This CDR3 has 12 residues. V was cut by 6 bases and J by 15 bases, with 18 bases left in between. Germline CDR1 reads MDHEN; CDR2 reads SYDVKM. The CDR3 DNA follows: TGTGCCAGCAGGGCGGGGGGGCTGAGTACGCATTTT. Protein product: CASRAGGLSTHF.

The chain combines TRBV12-3 or TRBV12-4 with TRBJ2-7; no clear D gene. CDR3 size: 12 residues. V was shortened by 6 bases and J by 6 bases, with 12 bases between the two germline ends. Here the CDR3 reads CASSELFSEQYF. The CDR3 DNA reads TGTGCCAGCAGCGAGCTGTTTTCCGAGCAGTACTTC.

The rearrangement joins TRBV7-3 to TRBJ2-1; TRBD2 is a possible D gene (6 bases). This CDR3 is 16 amino acids long. V lost 6 bases and J 8 bases, leaving 23 bases between the germline ends. Germline V gene lookup returns CDR1 SGHTA and CDR2 FQGTGA. CDR3 nucleotides: TGTGCCAGCAGATTCGGCGGTCTCCGAAGGGAGGATGAGCAGTTCTTC. Its translation: CASRFGGLRREDEQFF.

The sample holds one count of this clone. J is TRBJ1-2 and V is TRBV6-6; no definite D call. The V gene lost 9 bases and the J gene lost 6 bases, with 14 bases spanning the gap. CDR3 length: 12 amino acids. The germline CDR1 and CDR2 sequences are MNHNY and SVGAGI (reference sequence). The CDR3: CASQGSGNGYTF. The DNA for the CDR3 is TGTGCCAGTCAAGGGTCGGGGAATGGCTACACCTTC.